This T cell receptor (beta chain) came from a study of cytomegalovirus exposure and HLA in healthy donors. Study outcomes and limitations: Sequencing likely produced, as an artifact, a cluster of highly shared sequence variants. Under in vitro conditions, three CMV-associated chains were confirmed as specific for CMV antigens.

Turning to this clone: The antigen remains undetermined.

Both 60 Vbeta primers and 13 Jbeta primers went into the PCR. The assay was immunoSEQ multiplex PCR, and TCRdb's table has in-frame clones only and misses some. Of fewer than 150,000 clones listed, under 85% are singletons. This CDR3 has 16 residues. Trimming left V 1 base short and J 0 bases short, with 13 bases between. The germline V gene has CDR1 GTSNPN and CDR2 SVGIG (reference sequence). The J gene is TRBJ1-3, the V gene TRBV30; D not certain. This receptor was taken from a man younger than 40 in good health and CMV-seronegative. Sequencing was carried out using PBMCs. As DNA, the CDR3 is TGTGCCTGGAGTGCCTCGGGTCTCAACTCTGGAAACACCATATATTTT. It encodes CAWSASGLNSGNTIYF. The whole variable domain, filled in from reference TRBV30 and TRBJ1-3, reads SQTIHQWPATLVQPVGSPLSLECTVEGTSNPNLYWYRQAAGRGLQLLFYSVGIGQISSEVPQNLSASRPQDRQFILSSKKLLLSDSGFYLCAWSASGLNSGNTIYFGEGSWLTVV.